The rows below give T cell receptor beta chains drawn from one sample of a study of blood T cell repertoires in COVID-19. The method was immunoSEQ multiplex PCR; TCRdb's version includes in-frame clones alone and lacks a portion of them. The repertoire holds about 270,000 clones, 75% to 90% seen once, with less than 2.5% in the top ten. Sequenced: PBMCs or T cells enriched from blood (not recorded which). The receptors stem from a woman under 30 who had recovered from COVID-19. Each CDR3 is given with its conserved first and last residue. The D gene is left open where the match is weak. The listing skips clone size in some rows; elsewhere it reads once, few, many or a size class.

J gene | clone size | V gene | D gene | CDR3 length | CDR3 protein | CDR3 DNA
TRBJ1-6 | NA | TRBV30 | TRBD1 | 15 | CAWSVLDRGNSPLHF | TGTGCCTGGAGTGTACTGGACAGGGGCAATTCACCCCTCCACTTT
TRBJ1-1 | NA | TRBV6-5 | NA | 15 | CASSPRGLLNTEAFF | TGTGCCAGCAGTCCCCGAGGGCTGCTGAACACTGAAGCTTTCTTT
TRBJ2-1 | NA | TRBV5-1 | NA | 18 | CASSGMWLAGGSYNEQFF | TGCGCCAGCAGCGGAATGTGGTTGGCAGGGGGGTCCTACAATGAGCAGTTCTTC
TRBJ1-6 | NA | TRBV7-9 | TRBD1 | 15 | CASSINRGRSSPLHF | TGTGCCAGCAGTATTAACAGGGGCCGGAGTTCACCCCTCCACTTT
TRBJ2-3 | once | TRBV14 | TRBD1 | 15 | CASSLGTGGTDTQYF | TGTGCCAGCAGCTTGGGGACAGGGGGCACAGATACGCAGTATTTT
TRBJ1-2 | NA | TRBV14 | NA | 14 | CASSKGQGRYGYTF | TGTGCCAGCAGCAAAGGGCAGGGAAGGTATGGCTACACCTTC
TRBJ1-1 | NA | TRBV7-2 | TRBD1 | 16 | CASSQNPTGTGTEAFF | TGTGCCAGCAGCCAAAACCCGACAGGGACGGGCACTGAAGCTTTCTTT
TRBJ2-5 | once | TRBV24-1 | NA | 16 | CATSDSDRIGKETQYF | TGTGCCACCAGTGACTCCGACAGGATAGGGAAAGAGACCCAGTACTTC
TRBJ2-2 | NA | TRBV28 | TRBD1 | 16 | CASSLPGTGVTGELFF | TGTGCCAGCAGTTTACCCGGGACAGGGGTGACCGGGGAGCTGTTTTTT
TRBJ1-1 | NA | TRBV15 | TRBD1 | 18 | CATSRVHDRGKPNTEAFF | TGTGCCACCAGCAGAGTACACGACAGGGGAAAACCGAACACTGAAGCTTTCTTT
TRBJ1-1 | NA | TRBV20-1 | NA | 10 | CSARGREAFF | TGCAGTGCTAGAGGCCGGGAAGCTTTCTTT
TRBJ1-1 | NA | TRBV5-6 | TRBD1 | 16 | CASSYYAPGQGPEAFF | TGTGCCAGCAGCTACTACGCGCCGGGACAGGGGCCTGAAGCTTTCTTT
TRBJ1-3 | NA | TRBV28 | TRBD1 | 15 | CASRSQGATGNTIYF | TGTGCCAGCAGATCACAGGGGGCGACTGGAAACACCATATATTTT
TRBJ2-7 | NA | TRBV7-6 | TRBD1 | 14 | CASSSGQSSYEQYF | TGTGCCAGCAGCTCGGGACAGAGCTCCTACGAGCAGTACTTC
TRBJ1-2 | NA | TRBV7-9 | TRBD1 | 14 | CASSLDRGHYGYTF | TGTGCCAGCAGCTTAGACAGGGGGCACTATGGCTACACCTTC
TRBJ2-5 | NA | TRBV5-4 | TRBD2 | 14 | CASSRSGGVETQYF | TGTGCCAGCAGCAGGAGCGGGGGGGTGGAGACCCAGTACTTC
TRBJ2-7 | once | TRBV27 | TRBD1 | 14 | CASSLRGQGYEQYF | TGTGCCAGCAGTTTAAGGGGACAGGGGTACGAGCAGTACTTC
TRBJ1-2 | NA | TRBV29-1 | NA | 10 | CSTEGNGYTF | TGCAGCACCGAGGGTAACGGCTACACCTTC
TRBJ1-1 | few | TRBV27 | NA | 12 | CASRNPGEEAFF | TGTGCCAGCAGGAACCCAGGGGAGGAAGCTTTCTTT
TRBJ1-1 | NA | TRBV7-3 | TRBD1 | 12 | CASSLGRGPAFF | TGTGCCAGCAGCTTGGGCAGGGGGCCTGCTTTCTTT
TRBJ1-2 | NA | TRBV6-4 | NA | 12 | CASSDRGYGYTF | TGTGCCAGCAGTGACAGGGGCTATGGCTACACCTTC
TRBJ2-7 | NA | TRBV5-1 | NA | 14 | CASSLVTGPYEQYF | TGCGCCAGCAGCTTGGTGACAGGCCCCTACGAGCAGTACTTC
TRBJ1-6 | NA | TRBV2 | NA | 14 | CASSEGQGGSPLHF | TGTGCCAGCAGTGAGGGTCAGGGCGGTTCACCCCTCCACTTT